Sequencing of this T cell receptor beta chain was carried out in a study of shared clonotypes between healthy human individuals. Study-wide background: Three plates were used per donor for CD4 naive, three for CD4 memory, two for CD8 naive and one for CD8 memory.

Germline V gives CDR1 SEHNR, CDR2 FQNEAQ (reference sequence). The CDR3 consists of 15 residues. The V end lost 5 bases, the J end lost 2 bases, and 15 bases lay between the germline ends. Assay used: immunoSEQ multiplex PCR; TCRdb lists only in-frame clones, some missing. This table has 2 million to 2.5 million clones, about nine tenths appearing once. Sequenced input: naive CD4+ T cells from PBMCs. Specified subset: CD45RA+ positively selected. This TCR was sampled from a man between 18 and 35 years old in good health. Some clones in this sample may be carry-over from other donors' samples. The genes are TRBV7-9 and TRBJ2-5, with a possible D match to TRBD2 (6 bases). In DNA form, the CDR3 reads TGTGCCAGCAGCCAACGGCGGGACTCACAAGAGACCCAGTACTTC. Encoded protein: CASSQRRDSQETQYF.